This T cell receptor (beta chain) was sequenced during a study of blood T cell repertoires in COVID-19. Across the whole study: In each case, the material was cDNA or gDNA derived from T cells, B-cell-depleted T cells, or PBMCs.

Trimming took off 6 bases at V and 8 bases at J, with 10 bases between the two ends. This CDR3 comprises 11 residues. Looked up from germline, CDR1 is DFQATT and CDR2 is SNEGSKA (reference sequence). Assay used: immunoSEQ multiplex PCR; TCRdb lists only in-frame clones, some missing. The table has 170,000 or so clones, 85% to 90% seen once. Cohorts were based on clinical histories the participants reported. Recovered status applied to Cohort 3 donors who had two consecutive negative PCRs. It also applied to those with clearance or with symptom resolution. Sequences were obtained from PBMCs or T cells enriched from blood (not recorded which). The chain uses TRBV20-1 and TRBJ1-4, with unresolved D. The clonotype was recovered from a man aged 35-49 years who had recovered from COVID-19. The CDR3 sequence: CSARIGEKLFF. The CDR3 DNA reads TGCAGTGCGCGGATCGGCGAAAAACTGTTTTTT.